Following are 24 T cell receptor beta chains from one sample sequenced in a study of blood T cell repertoires in COVID-19. Data came from immunoSEQ multiplex PCR; TCRdb stores just in-frame clones and leaves some out. There are roughly 100,000 clones in the sample; approximately 86% occur only once, and 2.5% to 3.5% lies in the top ten. Material: peripheral blood. The source is a man in his fifties or sixties with active or convalescent COVID-19.

DNA of the CDR3: TGTGCCAGCAGCAAAGGGGCTAGCGGGTCCCCGTACCTCTACGAGCAGTACGTC. Protein sequence: CASSKGASGSPYLYEQYV. The genes are TRBV21-1 and TRBJ2-7; the table's TRBD2 call for D was not verified on the DNA. TRBV21-1 corresponds to a pseudogene. The CDR3 consists of 18 residues.

The V gene is TRBV7-8, the J gene TRBJ1-2; D perhaps matches TRBD1 (6 bases). V was shortened by 1 base and J by 6 bases, with 9 bases between the two germline ends. The germline CDR1 and CDR2 sequences are SGHVS and FQNEAQ. This CDR3 has 13 amino acids. CDR3 DNA sequence: TGTGCCAGCAGCTTAGAACAGGGAGATGGCTACACCTTC. Its translation: CASSLEQGDGYTF.

V usage is TRBV28 and J usage is TRBJ1-2; 8 positions match TRBD1. The CDR3 consists of 13 residues. J gave up 4 bases and V 6 bases, and 4 bases lay outside the gene matches. The germline gives CDR1 MDHEN, CDR2 SYDVKM. In DNA, the CDR3 is TGTGCCAGCAGCCAAGGACAGGGCTATGGCTACACCTTC. It specifies CASSQGQGYGYTF.

CDR3 amino acids: CATSPGTGFGNEQFF. In DNA, the CDR3 is TGTGCCACCAGCCCCGGGACAGGGTTTGGCAATGAGCAGTTCTTC. This chain connects TRBV15 to TRBJ2-1, with TRBD1 matching over 9 bases. The length of the CDR3 is 15 residues. Germline V gives CDR1 LNHNV, CDR2 YYDKDF (reference sequence). Germline trimming cut 5 bases from V and 6 bases from J; bases unmatched to any gene: 8.

A remark on this clone: Other nucleotide sequences from this sample produce the same CDR3. Here the CDR3 reads CASSLGGLNTEAFF. DNA for the CDR3: TGCGCCAGCAGCTTGGGGGGCTTGAACACTGAAGCTTTCTTT. V usage is TRBV5-1 and J usage is TRBJ1-1; possibly TRBD1 for D (5 bases). Trimming pared 0 bases from V and 0 bases from J, leaving 6 bases between. Germline lookup yields CDR1 SGHRS and CDR2 YFSETQ. This CDR3 region has 14 residues.

The chain recombines TRBV19 with TRBJ2-5, with 8 bases lining up with TRBD2. Germline values: CDR1 LNHDA, CDR2 SQIVND (reference sequence). The CDR3 sequence is 15 residues long. J gave up 4 bases and V 3 bases, and 7 bases lay outside the gene matches. The CDR3 nucleotides read TGTGCCAGTAGTATGCCGGGGACTAGACGAGAGACCCAGTACTTC. Translating it yields CASSMPGTRRETQYF.

The chain recombines TRBV19 with TRBJ2-5, with 8 nucleotides matching TRBD1. The V gene end was trimmed by 6 bases and the J gene end by 5 bases; junction bases not matched to a gene: 11. CDR3 length equals 15 residues. The germline V gene has CDR1 LNHDA and CDR2 SQIVND (reference sequence). The CDR3 region is CASSPTGVGSETQYF. CDR3 DNA: TGTGCCAGTAGCCCGACAGGGGTGGGTAGCGAGACCCAGTACTTC.

This sequence joins TRBV6-2 or TRBV6-3 and TRBJ2-3; 7 bases align to TRBD1. Germline V gene sequence: CDR1 MNHEY, CDR2 SVGEGT. V lost 2 bases, J lost 5 bases, and 1 base stayed unmatched. The CDR3 runs to 13 residues. This CDR3 reads CASSYRTGDTQYF. Here the CDR3 DNA reads TGTGCCAGCAGTTACCGGACAGGAGATACGCAGTATTTT.

The rearrangement uses TRBV18 and TRBJ2-1; 9 bases are a match to TRBD2. The CDR3 length is 16 residues. Germline-derived CDR1 and CDR2 are KGHSH and LQKENI. Losses at the gene ends were 4 bases for V and 2 bases for J; bases not matched to a gene: 6. The DNA for the CDR3 is TGTGCCAGCTCACGTATTAGCGGGGGTCCCTACAATGAGCAGTTCTTC. Residues: CASSRISGGPYNEQFF.

This chain links TRBV5-1 with TRBJ2-5; 7 bases are a match to TRBD1. Germline trimming cut 4 bases from V and 3 bases from J; bases unmatched to any gene: 9. CDR1 SGHRS and CDR2 YFSETQ come from the germline V gene. CDR3 length equals 15 residues. The CDR3 here is CASSTDRNFEETQYF. In DNA, the CDR3 is TGCGCCAGCAGCACGGACAGGAACTTTGAAGAGACCCAGTACTTC.

The chain combines TRBV28 with TRBJ2-2; D possibly corresponds to TRBD1 (6 bases). The CDR3 consists of 15 residues. Germline assignment: CDR1 MDHEN and CDR2 SYDVKM. V lost 2 bases and J 6 bases, leaving 13 bases between the germline ends. CDR3 amino acids: CASSLGGQISGELFF. CDR3 DNA: TGTGCCAGCAGTTTAGGTGGACAGATTTCCGGGGAGCTGTTTTTT.

Written as DNA, the CDR3 is TGTGCCAGCAGCGCCAAGGGGGTCTATGGCTACACCTTC. Translating gives CASSAKGVYGYTF. The chain joins TRBV27 to TRBJ1-2; weak D call: TRBD1 (6 bases). V was cut by 6 bases and J by 4 bases, with 12 bases left in between. The germline CDR1 and CDR2 sequences are MNHEY and SMNVEV (reference sequence). There are 13 residues in the CDR3.

The rearrangement uses TRBV2 and TRBJ2-3, with TRBD2 matching 10 bases. This CDR3 contains 15 residues. The trim removed 6 bases at V and 4 bases at J, leaving 7 bases unmatched. Germline V lookup: CDR1 SNHLY, CDR2 FYNNEI. The CDR3 DNA reads as TGTGCCAGCAGCCTAGCGGGGGCCCAGGCAGATACGCAGTATTTT. Translated: CASSLAGAQADTQYF.

V gene TRBV14 combines with J gene TRBJ2-7; TRBD1 matches at 8 bases. CDR3 length: 17 amino acids. The V gene's germline CDR1 is SGHDN and CDR2 FVKESK. The CDR3 loop is CASSQDPWRTGIPFVRV. Written as DNA, the CDR3 is TGTGCCAGCAGCCAAGACCCTTGGCGGACAGGGATTCCGTTTGTTCGAGTC.

The chain combines TRBV6-5 with TRBJ1-1, with TRBD1 matching over 11 bases. The V and J ends lost 6 bases and 5 bases, in that order; junction bases with no gene match: 8. This CDR3 is 15 amino acids long. CDR1 and CDR2 (germline): MNHEY, SVGAGI. As DNA, the CDR3 is TGTGCCAGCAGGTGGACAGGGGGCGCGGGTACTGAAGCTTTCTTT. As protein: CASRWTGGAGTEAFF.

The chain links TRBV5-6 to TRBJ2-2; D gene unclear. Germline lookup yields CDR1 SGHDT and CDR2 YYEEEE. Trimming shortened V by 5 bases and J by 11 bases, and 10 bases separated the two germline ends. The CDR3 totals 11 residues. The CDR3 sequence: CASSFQDELFF. CDR3 nucleotide sequence: TGTGCCAGCAGTTTCCAGGATGAGCTGTTTTTT.

Remarks on this clone: This specimen includes other DNA sequences encoding the same CDR3. The V and J genes are TRBV3-1 (or the pseudogene TRBV3-2) and TRBJ1-3; tentative D call: TRBD1 (5 bases). The V gene lost 4 bases and the J gene lost 4 bases, with 8 bases spanning the gap. CDR3 length equals 13 residues. Germline V lookup: CDR1 LGHDT, CDR2 YNNKEL (reference sequence). The CDR3 reads CASSLGQGNTIYF. CDR3 coding DNA: TGTGCCAGCAGCCTCGGACAAGGAAACACCATATATTTT.

The J gene is TRBJ2-3, the V gene TRBV5-1, with a tentative D call TRBD1 (5 bases). The CDR3 totals 15 residues. Trimming pared 6 bases from V and 0 bases from J, leaving 14 bases between. The germline CDR1 and CDR2 sequences are SGHRS and YFSETQ. The CDR3 sequence is CASTIGGHSTDTQYF. As DNA, the CDR3 is TGCGCCAGCACCATTGGCGGACACAGCACAGATACGCAGTATTTT.

The V call is TRBV29-1, the J call TRBJ2-1; D possibly corresponds to TRBD1 (5 bases). V lost 7 bases, J lost 2 bases, and 9 bases lay in between. Germline-derived CDR1 and CDR2 are SQVTM and ANQGSEA. This CDR3 region has 12 residues. The CDR3 sequence: CSGQGTYNEQFF. The CDR3 DNA sequence: TGCAGCGGGCAGGGAACCTACAATGAGCAGTTCTTC.

The chain employs TRBV14 and TRBJ2-7, with 9 nucleotides matching TRBD1. After removal of 4 bases from V and 6 bases from J, the junction contained 7 bases not matched to a gene. This CDR3 contains 14 residues. Germline V gene data show CDR1 as SGHDN and CDR2 as FVKESK. The CDR3 nucleotides are TGTGCCAGCAGCCTGGGACAGGGAGAGGGCGAGCAGTACTTC. It codes for CASSLGQGEGEQYF.

This clone was seen just once. The chain links TRBV28 to TRBJ1-2, with D possibly TRBD1 on 5 matching bases. This CDR3 has 14 amino acids. Trimming left V 7 bases short and J 3 bases short, with 15 bases between. CDR1 is MDHEN and CDR2 is SYDVKM in the germline V gene. The CDR3 region has the DNA TGTGCCAGCACCGCATGGGGCGGTCACTATGGCTACACCTTC. Amino acids: CASTAWGGHYGYTF.

J is TRBJ2-1 and V is TRBV3-1 (or the pseudogene TRBV3-2), with 8 bases aligning to TRBD2. Germline V lookup: CDR1 LGHDT, CDR2 YNNKEL (reference sequence). Germline trimming cut 2 bases from V and 2 bases from J; bases unmatched to any gene: 5. This CDR3 spans 16 amino acids. CDR3 sequence reads: CASSQSGGGPYNEQFF. DNA of the CDR3: TGTGCCAGCAGCCAATCGGGGGGGGGACCCTACAATGAGCAGTTCTTC.

The rearrangement links TRBV28 to TRBJ2-7; 8 bases match TRBD2. Germline loops: CDR1 MDHEN, CDR2 SYDVKM. This CDR3 has 13 amino acids. Unmatched junction bases numbered 1, after V lost 6 bases and J lost 0 bases. In DNA, the CDR3 is TGTGCCAGCAGAAGCGGGAGCTCCTACGAGCAGTACTTC. It yields the protein CASRSGSSYEQYF.

The V gene is TRBV2, the J gene TRBJ1-2, with D possibly matching TRBD1 (5 bases). The ends were cut back, 2 bases at V and 2 bases at J, with 9 bases in the middle. The CDR3 loop spans 14 amino acids. Germline V gene lookup returns CDR1 SNHLY and CDR2 FYNNEI. The CDR3 sequence is CASSETGLNYGYTF. DNA of the CDR3: TGTGCCAGCAGTGAAACAGGATTAAACTATGGCTACACCTTC.